The 29 T cell receptor beta chains presented below share a single source sample, sequenced in a study of T cells in localized non-small cell lung cancer. Profiled with immunoSEQ multiplex PCR; TCRdb holds only in-frame clones, not every one. The sample comprises more than 1,500 clones, under 25% of which are singletons, and less than 15% rests with the top ten. This specimen was lung tumor tissue, taken before any cancer treatment. The receptor set was obtained from a male donor at least 60 years old with stage I lung adenocarcinoma.

The rearrangement links TRBV18 to TRBJ2-1; TRBD1 agrees at 9 bases. Germline lookup yields CDR1 KGHSH and CDR2 LQKENI. J gave up 7 bases and V 1 base, and 14 bases lay outside the gene matches. This CDR3 is built from 18 residues. Here the CDR3 reads CASSPRTGTGSLGNEQFF. CDR3 nucleotide sequence: TGTGCCAGCTCACCACGAACCGGGACAGGGTCCCTGGGGAATGAGCAGTTCTTC. The whole variable domain, filled in from reference TRBV18 and TRBJ2-1, reads NAGVMQNPRHLVRRRGQEARLRCSPMKGHSHVYWYRQLPEEGLKFMVYLQKENIIDESGMPKERFSAEFPKEGPSILRIQQVVRGDSAAYFCASSPRTGTGSLGNEQFFGPGTRLTVL.

This chain uses TRBV19 with TRBJ2-7; maybe TRBD1 (5 bases). Germline loops: CDR1 LNHDA, CDR2 SQIVND (reference sequence). V lost 5 bases and J 0 bases, leaving 14 bases between the germline ends. The CDR3 extends over 15 amino acids. CDR3 sequence reads: CASSARWGSSYEQYF. CDR3 coding DNA: TGTGCCAGTAGTGCCCGTTGGGGCAGCTCCTACGAGCAGTACTTC.

The chain is built from TRBV5-1 and TRBJ1-4; unclear D gene. Germline loops: CDR1 SGHRS, CDR2 YFSETQ. The CDR3 consists of 15 residues. V lost 0 bases and J lost 6, with 12 bases in between. The CDR3 DNA reads as TGCGCCAGCAGCTTGGGTCCGAAACCAGATGAAAAACTGTTTTTT. This codes for CASSLGPKPDEKLFF.

This rearrangement joins TRBV10-3 to TRBJ1-1; D remains unclear. The germline V gene has CDR1 ENHRY and CDR2 SYGVKD. CDR3 length equals 13 residues. The V and J ends lost 0 bases and 11 bases respectively, with 13 bases between them. The CDR3 DNA reads TGTGCCATCAGTGAGTCTGGTCTCAGTAGGGCTTTCTTT. Translation: CAISESGLSRAFF.

This clone is deemed large. This chain joins TRBV28 and TRBJ2-1, with 7 bases that match TRBD1. J was trimmed by 4 bases and V by 6 bases; bases with no gene match: 6. The CDR3 is 14 residues long. The V gene's germline CDR1 is MDHEN and CDR2 SYDVKM. CDR3 DNA sequence: TGTGCCAGCAGACTACCAGGGGGATACAATGAGCAGTTCTTC. Its translation: CASRLPGGYNEQFF.

This rearrangement joins TRBV14 to TRBJ1-1; tentative D call: TRBD1 (6 bases). The CDR3 covers 14 residues. V dropped 2 bases and J dropped 4 bases, with 11 bases sitting between them. Germline CDR1 reads SGHDN; CDR2 reads FVKESK. CDR3 bases: TGTGCCAGCAGCCAACAGGGGAGAGGCACTGAAGCTTTCTTT. Translated, it gives CASSQQGRGTEAFF.

This clone was seen a handful of times. V usage is TRBV11-3 and J usage is TRBJ2-5; perhaps TRBD2 as D (5 bases). The CDR3 has 15 amino acids. The V gene lost 5 bases and the J gene lost 2 bases, with 15 bases spanning the gap. Germline V gene sequence: CDR1 SGHNT, CDR2 YENEEA. The CDR3 loop reads CASSHDRGIQETQYF. The CDR3 DNA follows: TGTGCCAGCAGCCATGATAGAGGGATACAAGAGACCCAGTACTTC. The full variable domain, rest sourced from reference TRBV11-3 and TRBJ2-5, is EAGVVQSPRYKIIEKKQPVAFWCNPISGHNTLYWYLQNLGQGPELLIRYENEEAVDDSQLPKDRFSAERLKGVDSTLKIQPAELGDSAVYLCASSHDRGIQETQYFGPGTRLLVL.

In its sample, this clone is medium-sized (0.01 to 0.1%). This chain uses TRBV11-3 with TRBJ1-6; D is possibly TRBD1 (5 bases). The CDR3 runs 15 residues. V gave up 1 base and J gave up 10 bases, with 14 bases separating them. Per the germline V gene, CDR1 is SGHNT and CDR2 is YENEEA. CDR3 DNA sequence: TGTGCCAGCAGCTTAGGGCAGGGAACTGGGTCACCCCTCCACTTT. It translates to CASSLGQGTGSPLHF.

This clone occurred a few times. V is TRBV19 and J is TRBJ1-4, with D possibly being TRBD1 (5 bases). The CDR3 loop spans 14 amino acids. V gave up 2 bases and J gave up 6 bases, with 10 bases separating them. The germline CDR1 and CDR2 sequences are LNHDA and SQIVND (reference sequence). CDR3: CASSIRDGYEKLFF. The CDR3 coding sequence is TGTGCCAGTAGTATAAGGGACGGATATGAAAAACTGTTTTTT.

This chain links TRBV12-2 with TRBJ2-1; the table's TRBD1 call for D was not verified on the DNA. TRBV12-2 is a pseudogene locus. The CDR3 is made up of 15 amino acids. The CDR3 here is CASEIGDRGAPEQFF. The CDR3 bases are TGTGCCAGTGAAATAGGGGACAGGGGCGCCCCTGAGCAGTTCTTC.

The chain is built from TRBV18 and TRBJ1-5; D gene uncertain. Germline assignment: CDR1 KGHSH and CDR2 LQKENI. The CDR3 runs 14 residues. Trimming cost V 2 bases and J 2 bases, with 7 bases left between them. The CDR3 nucleotides read TGTGCCAGCTCACCAGGGATTGGCAATCAGCCCCAGCATTTT. Encoded protein: CASSPGIGNQPQHF.

This clone was counted only a few times. V is TRBV28 and J is TRBJ2-7; D gene uncertain. The CDR3 sequence is 13 residues long. Trimming pared 5 bases from V and 4 bases from J, leaving 12 bases between. Germline assignment: CDR1 MDHEN and CDR2 SYDVKM. CDR3 residues: CASSSWSFYEQYF. The CDR3 region has the DNA TGTGCCAGCAGTAGTTGGTCCTTTTACGAGCAGTACTTC.

The rearrangement joins TRBV15 to TRBJ2-3, with a weak D call TRBD2 (5 bases). CDR3 length: 15 residues. The V gene's germline CDR1 is LNHNV and CDR2 YYDKDF (reference sequence). The V gene lost 4 bases and the J gene lost 0 bases, with 11 bases spanning the gap. The DNA for the CDR3 is TGTGCCACCAGCACCGGAGGCGGGAGCACAGATACGCAGTATTTT. This sequence encodes CATSTGGGSTDTQYF.

In its sample, this clone was seen a few times. The chain recombines TRBV11-3 with TRBJ2-6; 12 nucleotides agree with TRBD1. Per germline, CDR1 SGHNT and CDR2 YENEEA. The CDR3 extends over 18 amino acids. The V and J ends lost 3 bases and 0 bases, in that order; junction bases with no gene match: 3. The CDR3 bases are TGTGCCAGCAGCTTCAGGGACAGGGGGCTCTCTGGGGCCAACGTCCTGACTTTC. Its translation: CASSFRDRGLSGANVLTF.

This clone was recorded a few times. The chain employs TRBV6-8 and TRBJ2-1, with D maybe TRBD2 (6 bases). Germline V gene sequence: CDR1 MNHGY, CDR2 SAAAGT. The length of the CDR3 is 14 residues. V lost 5 bases and J lost 8, with 16 bases in between. The DNA of the CDR3 is TGTGCCAGCAGTCCCTGGGACTGGCAGGATGAGCAGTTCTTC. Encoded protein: CASSPWDWQDEQFF.

By proportion, this clone is medium-sized (0.01 to 0.1%). This rearrangement joins TRBV11-3 to TRBJ1-3, with a possible D match to TRBD1 (5 bases). This CDR3 spans 19 amino acids. V gave up 4 bases and J gave up 2 bases, with 24 bases separating them. Germline CDR1 is SGHNT and CDR2 is YENEEA. The CDR3 protein is CASSWGAGTERSTGNTIYF. Here the CDR3 DNA reads TGTGCCAGCAGCTGGGGCGCCGGGACTGAGAGAAGCACTGGAAACACCATATATTTT. Filled out from reference TRBV11-3 and TRBJ1-3, the complete variable domain reads EAGVVQSPRYKIIEKKQPVAFWCNPISGHNTLYWYLQNLGQGPELLIRYENEEAVDDSQLPKDRFSAERLKGVDSTLKIQPAELGDSAVYLCASSWGAGTERSTGNTIYFGEGSWLTVV.

The CDR3 is CASSSPEGTGANVLTF. The CDR3 bases are TGTGCCAGCAGCTCCCCTGAGGGGACTGGGGCCAACGTCCTGACTTTC. The chain employs TRBV11-3 and TRBJ2-6; D possibly matches TRBD1 or TRBD2 (5 bases each). Germline V lookup: CDR1 SGHNT, CDR2 YENEEA. The CDR3 contains 16 residues. The V end was cut by 4 bases, the J end by 2 bases, with 12 bases between.

This chain uses TRBV19 with TRBJ2-7; 10 bases map to TRBD2. After removal of 2 bases from V and 4 bases from J, the junction contained 8 bases not matched to a gene. The CDR3 totals 16 residues. CDR1 is LNHDA and CDR2 is SQIVND in the germline V gene (reference sequence). The CDR3 loop is CASSISAGGAMYEQYF. DNA for the CDR3: TGTGCCAGTAGTATATCAGCGGGAGGGGCCATGTACGAGCAGTACTTC.

The genes are TRBV9 and TRBJ2-1, with D unclear. The V end was cut by 7 bases, the J end by 4 bases, with 18 bases between. Germline V gene data show CDR1 as SGDLS and CDR2 as YYNGEE. The CDR3 is 15 residues long. As DNA, the CDR3 is TGTGCCAGCGGAGATTCGTTAGAGTCATACAATGAGCAGTTCTTC. This translates into CASGDSLESYNEQFF.

This clone has just a few counts. V is TRBV6-8 and J is TRBJ2-7; the D is unclear. The germline CDR1 and CDR2 sequences are MNHGY and SAAAGT. The V end lost 1 base, the J end lost 6 bases, and 19 bases lay between the germline ends. The CDR3 covers 16 residues. Here the CDR3 reads CASSYFQTPKGREQYF. Here the CDR3 DNA reads TGTGCCAGCAGTTACTTTCAGACCCCCAAGGGCCGCGAGCAGTACTTC.

This chain links TRBV11-3 with TRBJ2-1; the match to TRBD2 covers 10 bases. After removal of 5 bases from V and 7 bases from J, the junction contained 8 bases not matched to a gene. In germline, CDR1 is SGHNT, CDR2 YENEEA. The CDR3 extends over 15 amino acids. CDR3 protein: CASSATSGARNEQFF. The CDR3 DNA is TGTGCCAGCAGCGCCACTAGCGGGGCAAGGAATGAGCAGTTCTTC.

CDR3 protein: CASRRYDRSNEKLFF. For the CDR3, the DNA is TGCGCCAGCAGACGATATGACAGGAGTAATGAAAAACTGTTTTTT. The rearrangement uses TRBV4-1 and TRBJ1-4, with D tentatively TRBD1 (6 bases). The CDR3 consists of 15 residues. Germline-derived CDR1 and CDR2 are MGHRA and YSYEKL. With 6 bases removed from V and 4 bases from J, the gap between germline ends came to 15 bases.

The V call is TRBV30, the J call TRBJ1-1; D uncertain. There are 15 residues in the CDR3. Germline V CDR1 and CDR2: GTSNPN, SVGIG (reference sequence). The V end was cut by 3 bases, the J end by 1 base, with 15 bases between. For the CDR3, the DNA is TGTGCCTGGAGCCCTCGGGCGTCGGCGAACACTGAAGCTTTCTTT. Translated: CAWSPRASANTEAFF.

The chain links TRBV9 to TRBJ1-3; no clear D gene. CDR1 and CDR2 from the germline V gene are SGDLS and YYNGEE. This CDR3 is built from 15 residues. With 4 bases removed from V and 0 bases from J, the gap between germline ends came to 11 bases. This chain's CDR3 is CASSLRVGSGNTIYF. DNA of the CDR3: TGTGCCAGCAGCTTAAGGGTCGGCTCTGGAAACACCATATATTTT. Full variable domain (rest looked up from reference TRBV9 and TRBJ1-3): DSGVTQTPKHLITATGQRVTLRCSPRSGDLSVYWYQQSLDQGLQFLIQYYNGEERAKGNILERFSAQQFPDLHSELNLSSLELGDSALYFCASSLRVGSGNTIYFGEGSWLTVV.

V usage is TRBV11-3 and J usage is TRBJ1-4; possibly TRBD1 for D (5 bases). Germline CDR1 is SGHNT and CDR2 is YENEEA. This CDR3 comprises 14 residues. V gave up 5 bases and J gave up 4 bases, with 11 bases separating them. The CDR3 nucleotides read TGTGCCAGCAGCCCCGACAGATTTAATGAAAAACTGTTTTTT. Protein sequence: CASSPDRFNEKLFF. The variable domain in full, completed from reference TRBV11-3 and TRBJ1-4, reads EAGVVQSPRYKIIEKKQPVAFWCNPISGHNTLYWYLQNLGQGPELLIRYENEEAVDDSQLPKDRFSAERLKGVDSTLKIQPAELGDSAVYLCASSPDRFNEKLFFGSGTQLSVL.

This clone was seen a few times. The chain recombines TRBV11-3 with TRBJ1-5; D unclear. In germline, CDR1 is SGHNT, CDR2 YENEEA. CDR3 length: 15 residues. Trimming pared 1 base from V and 6 bases from J, leaving 13 bases between. The CDR3 here is CASSLVGRVSQPQHF. As DNA, the CDR3 is TGTGCCAGCAGCTTAGTAGGGCGTGTGTCTCAGCCCCAGCATTTT.

The sample holds a few counts of this clone. The V call is TRBV30, the J call TRBJ1-1, with unresolved D. V shed 2 bases and J shed 1 base, with 11 bases lying between them. This CDR3 has 14 residues. In germline, CDR1 is GTSNPN, CDR2 SVGIG (reference sequence). DNA for the CDR3: TGTGCCTGGAGTTCGAGAGCGGGGAACACTGAAGCTTTCTTT. Amino acid sequence: CAWSSRAGNTEAFF.

The chain links TRBV29-1 to TRBJ2-7; possible D gene TRBD2, 5 bases. V lost 6 bases to trimming and J lost 2 bases, with 11 bases between them. Germline V CDR1 and CDR2: SQVTM, ANQGSEA. The CDR3 is 12 amino acids. The CDR3 reads CSVRAITYEQYF. CDR3 coding DNA: TGCAGCGTGCGGGCGATTACCTACGAGCAGTACTTC.

The chain links TRBV5-1 to TRBJ1-5; 10 bases fit TRBD1. CDR1 is SGHRS, CDR2 YFSETQ, per germline. With V trimmed by 2 bases and J by 8 bases, 7 bases remained unmatched. CDR3 size: 15 residues. The CDR3 DNA reads TGCGCCAGCAGCTTCTCGGGACAGGGGTTGGAGCCCCAGCATTTT. It codes for CASSFSGQGLEPQHF.